Presented here are 3 T cell receptor beta chains from one specimen sequenced in a study of cytomegalovirus exposure and HLA in healthy donors. PCR involved 60 Vbeta and 13 Jbeta primers. Some clones are missing from TCRdb's copy, which holds only in-frame ones; the method was immunoSEQ multiplex PCR. This table holds tens of thousands of clones, around nine tenths found once. The material sequenced was PBMCs. The receptor source for this set is a man in his thirties or forties in good health and CMV-seropositive.

V usage is TRBV7-2 and J usage is TRBJ2-3; D gene uncertain. V gave up 3 bases and J gave up 0 bases, with 13 bases separating them. The CDR3 runs to 16 residues. Germline V gene sequence: CDR1 SGHTA, CDR2 FQGNSA. The CDR3 nucleotides are TGTGCCAGCAGCTTCGCGGTTCAAGCTAGCACAGATACGCAGTATTTT. This codes for CASSFAVQASTDTQYF.

This sequence joins TRBV14 and TRBJ2-7, with 8 bases lining up with TRBD1. V shed 4 bases and J 4 bases; nucleotides not matched to a gene: 12. Germline CDR1 is SGHDN and CDR2 is FVKESK. CDR3 size: 16 residues. The CDR3 reads CASSPGGGPPGYEQYF. CDR3 coding DNA: TGTGCCAGCAGCCCAGGGGGCGGCCCACCGGGGTACGAGCAGTACTTC.

The rearrangement links TRBV4-1 to TRBJ1-3, with 9 bases fitting TRBD1. The germline CDR1 and CDR2 sequences are MGHRA and YSYEKL. Trimming removed 2 bases from V and 1 base from J; junction bases left unmatched: 6. The CDR3 contains 17 residues. Here the CDR3 DNA reads TGCGCCAGCAGCCAACTCCCGGGACAGGGTTCTGGAAACACCATATATTTT. It codes for CASSQLPGQGSGNTIYF.